What follows are 27 T cell receptor beta chains derived from one specimen sequenced in a study of blood T cells in healthy people across ages. Primed by a sample-barcoded 5' primer and a J-beta primer mix, a second PCR proceeded for roughly 6 to 12 cycles. MiXCR was run by TCRdb on the 5' RACE reads, yielding one entry per CDR3 protein. The data show over 600,000 distinct CDR3 sequences, about 46% seen once. The sample was blood. The receptors derive from a man older than 75 in good health.

The J gene is TRBJ2-7, the V gene TRBV7-3; TRBD1 is a possible D gene (5 bases). Trimming shortened V by 4 bases and J by 10 bases, and 14 bases separated the two germline ends. The CDR3 sequence is 12 residues long. The germline CDR1 and CDR2 sequences are SGHTA and FQGTGA. The CDR3 sequence is CASSSPPGSQYF. Written as DNA, the CDR3 is TGTGCCAGCAGCTCCCCCCCAGGGTCACAGTACTTC.

This CDR3 reads CASSPGQTNYEQYF. CDR3 sequence (DNA): TGTGCCAGCTCACCTGGACAGACCAACTACGAGCAGTACTTC. This chain uses TRBV18 with TRBJ2-7, with D maybe TRBD1 (6 bases). The CDR3 contains 14 residues. Germline V gene lookup returns CDR1 KGHSH and CDR2 LQKENI. V dropped 3 bases and J dropped 3 bases, with 12 bases sitting between them.

This clonotype turned up a few times. The rearrangement links TRBV15 to TRBJ2-1; D may be TRBD1 or TRBD2 (6 bases each). The CDR3 covers 16 residues. Germline-derived CDR1 and CDR2 are LNHNV and YYDKDF (reference sequence). The V and J ends lost 2 bases and 3 bases respectively, with 14 bases between them. The CDR3 nucleotides read TGTGCCACCAGCAGAATGGGCAGGGGAGGCTACAATGAGCAGTTCTTC. This translates into CATSRMGRGGYNEQFF.

This clonotype was seen a few times. This sequence joins TRBV20-1 and TRBJ2-1; no reliable D call. V dropped 1 base and J dropped 6 bases, with 16 bases sitting between them. Germline V gives CDR1 DFQATT, CDR2 SNEGSKA (reference sequence). The CDR3 covers 15 residues. CDR3: CSARGIPPGVNEQFF. DNA of the CDR3: TGCAGTGCTAGAGGTATTCCCCCGGGTGTCAATGAGCAGTTCTTC.

This clonotype was detected only a few times. V and J are TRBV4-1 and TRBJ2-1, with 10 bases identical to TRBD2. With 0 bases clipped from V and 7 bases from J, the junction kept 9 bases outside the gene matches. The CDR3 extends over 17 amino acids. Looked up from germline, CDR1 is MGHRA and CDR2 is YSYEKL. The CDR3, as DNA: TGCGCCAGCAGCCAAGATCTGGGTAGCGGGGGGCCGAATGAGCAGTTCTTC. It translates to CASSQDLGSGGPNEQFF.

The CDR3 DNA reads as TGTGCCAGCAGACGGACTAGCGGAAACTTCTACGAGCAGTACTTC. As protein: CASRRTSGNFYEQYF. V usage is TRBV7-9 and J usage is TRBJ2-7; TRBD2 aligns across 10 bases. V lost 6 bases to trimming and J lost 3 bases; unmatched junction nucleotides: 8. The germline V gene has CDR1 SEHNR and CDR2 FQNEAQ (reference sequence). The CDR3 runs to 15 residues.

Details on this clonotype: One base away lies a much larger clone, so this may be a sequencing read error. V gene TRBV29-1 combines with J gene TRBJ2-3; possibly TRBD1 for D (9 bases). The length of the CDR3 is 16 residues. Germline V gives CDR1 SQVTM, CDR2 ANQGSEA. CDR3 bases: TGCAGCGTGGGACAGGGCGGGGGGTTTCGCACAGGTACGCAGTATTTT. This encodes CSVGQGGGFRTGTQYF.

A few counts support this clonotype. This chain links TRBV6-2 or TRBV6-3 with TRBJ2-1; 7 bases are shared with TRBD2. Trimming at V came to 0 bases and at J to 3 bases, leaving 8 bases not matched to a gene. Germline V gives CDR1 MNHEY, CDR2 SVGEGT. This CDR3 has 17 residues. The CDR3 is CASSYSSAGEDYNEQFF. The DNA for the CDR3 is TGTGCCAGCAGTTACTCCTCGGCGGGAGAGGACTACAATGAGCAGTTCTTC.

A few counts support this clonotype. This may be a read error, as it is one base from a much larger clone. The chain combines TRBV7-2 with TRBJ2-3; D uncertain. In germline, CDR1 is SGHTA, CDR2 FQGNSA. The V and J ends lost 4 bases and 0 bases respectively, with 8 bases between them. This CDR3 contains 14 residues. In nucleotides, the CDR3 is TGTGCCAGCAGCTCCGCCTCTAGCACAGATACGCAGTATTTT. Translating it yields CASSSASSTDTQYF.

This clonotype has a handful of counts. The chain carries TRBV5-1 and TRBJ2-7, with TRBD2 matching 9 bases. CDR3 length equals 14 residues. V was pared by 1 base and J by 5 bases, with 4 bases of the junction left unmatched. Germline-derived CDR1 and CDR2 are SGHRS and YFSETQ. The CDR3 coding sequence is TGCGCCAGCAGCTTGCCTGGGACTAGCAACGAGCAGTACTTC. Protein product: CASSLPGTSNEQYF.

Regarding this clonotype: One base away lies a much larger clone, so this may be a sequencing read error. The chain carries TRBV20-1 and TRBJ2-3; D not resolved. V was trimmed by 2 bases and J by 6 bases, leaving 15 bases between them. Looked up from germline, CDR1 is DFQATT and CDR2 is SNEGSKA (reference sequence). The CDR3 runs to 14 residues. The CDR3 reads CSARSALGLDTQYF. CDR3 sequence (DNA): TGCAGTGCTAGATCGGCCCTAGGTCTTGATACGCAGTATTTT.

This clonotype was seen once. The CDR3 is CASRSTVNYGYTF. CDR3 bases: TGTGCCAGCAGATCGACGGTAAACTATGGCTACACCTTC. The chain couples TRBV25-1 to TRBJ1-2; D ambiguous. Per germline, CDR1 MGHDK and CDR2 SYGVNS. The CDR3 contains 13 residues. V was trimmed by 6 bases and J by 2 bases, leaving 10 bases between them.

About this clonotype: With a much larger clone just one base away, this may be a read error. The chain couples TRBV6-5 to TRBJ2-1, with TRBD2 identical over 11 bases. CDR1 is MNHEY and CDR2 is SVGAGI in the germline V gene. This CDR3 has 16 residues. This CDR3 reads CASSRGSGRASNERFF. CDR3 DNA sequence: TGTGCCAGCAGCAGGGGTAGCGGGAGGGCCTCCAATGAGCGGTTCTTC.

V gene TRBV29-1 combines with J gene TRBJ2-3, with D possibly matching TRBD2 (5 bases). The CDR3 runs 13 residues. The germline V and J ends were trimmed by 1 base and 5 bases, with 10 bases remaining between them. CDR1 and CDR2 from the germline V gene are SQVTM and ANQGSEA. In nucleotides, the CDR3 is TGCAGCGTTGAAGGGTTCGGAGGAGATACGCAGTATTTT. Encoded protein: CSVEGFGGDTQYF.

The DNA of the CDR3 is TGCAGTGCTGCCCGGGACGATTGGTACCAAGAGACCCAGTACTTC. Encoded protein: CSAARDDWYQETQYF. The genes are TRBV20-1 and TRBJ2-5; D possibly matches TRBD1 or TRBD2 (5 bases each). V was cut by 5 bases and J by 0 bases, with 16 bases left in between. Germline CDR1 reads DFQATT; CDR2 reads SNEGSKA (reference sequence). The CDR3 is 15 amino acids.

This chain joins TRBV10-3 and TRBJ2-7; D ambiguous. The closer fit of TRBJ2-5 to the DNA end suggests the J call may be wrong. CDR1 is ENHRY and CDR2 is SYGVKD in the germline V gene. The CDR3 length is 12 residues. CDR3 nucleotide sequence: TGTGCCATCAGTGAGTCGAGGGAGACCCAGTACTTC. Protein sequence: CAISESRETQYF.

This chain joins TRBV15 and TRBJ1-5; D gene unclear. CDR3 length: 16 residues. V dropped 0 bases and J dropped 1 base, with 10 bases sitting between them. CDR1 is LNHNV and CDR2 is YYDKDF in the germline V gene (reference sequence). This CDR3 is CATSRDLAQSNQPQHF. The DNA of the CDR3 is TGTGCCACCAGCAGAGATCTGGCACAGAGCAATCAGCCCCAGCATTTT.

The CDR3 nucleotides are TGCGCCAGCAGCTTGGCTGCTAGCCCTAACAATGAGCAGTTCTTC. Amino acid sequence: CASSLAASPNNEQFF. The chain employs TRBV5-1 and TRBJ2-1; a possible D gene is TRBD2 (5 bases). V lost 0 bases, J lost 5 bases, and 12 bases lay in between. Germline loops: CDR1 SGHRS, CDR2 YFSETQ. This CDR3 is 15 amino acids long.

The chain links TRBV29-1 to TRBJ2-3; 11 positions match TRBD1. The ends lost 4 bases at V and 5 bases at J; junction bases unmatched: 5. The CDR3 has 14 amino acids. The V gene's germline CDR1 is SQVTM and CDR2 ANQGSEA. The DNA of the CDR3 is TGCAGCGTTGTCGGGACAGGGGGTATAGATACGCAGTATTTT. Translation gives CSVVGTGGIDTQYF.

The CDR3 DNA follows: TGTGCCAGTAAAGCCGTGGGGGGATACACCTACGAGCAGTACTTC. This gives the protein CASKAVGGYTYEQYF. V and J are TRBV6-1 and TRBJ2-7; possible D gene TRBD2, 6 bases. The CDR3 contains 15 residues. The V end was cut by 9 bases, the J end by 2 bases, with 20 bases between. Germline CDR1 reads MNHNS; CDR2 reads SASEGT.

This chain joins TRBV20-1 and TRBJ2-1; the D gene is possibly TRBD1 (6 bases). The CDR3 runs 13 residues. The V end was cut by 6 bases, the J end by 8 bases, with 17 bases between. Germline CDR1 DFQATT, CDR2 SNEGSKA (reference sequence). CDR3: CSALGALEDEQFF. CDR3 coding DNA: TGCAGTGCCCTGGGGGCCTTAGAGGATGAGCAGTTCTTC.

Only one count was recorded for this clonotype. In DNA form, the CDR3 reads TGTGCCAGCAGCCCAACCTCCGGGGACTACAATGAGCAGTTCTTC. This gives the protein CASSPTSGDYNEQFF. V usage is TRBV7-3 and J usage is TRBJ2-1, with D possibly TRBD2 on 5 matching bases. The CDR3 is 15 residues long. From germline, CDR1 is SGHTA and CDR2 FQGTGA. Trimming removed 5 bases from V and 3 bases from J, with 14 bases in between.

V is TRBV27 and J is TRBJ2-3; TRBD2 matches at 10 bases. The CDR3 contains 17 residues. J gave up 5 bases and V 0 bases, and 8 bases lay outside the gene matches. Germline V gene data show CDR1 as MNHEY and CDR2 as SMNVEV (reference sequence). The CDR3 DNA sequence: TGTGCCAGCAGTTTATCGTTCGGGACTAGCGACGGAGATACGCAGTATTTT. Amino acid sequence: CASSLSFGTSDGDTQYF.

This clonotype was counted between two and nine times. V is TRBV28 and J is TRBJ2-1; D not certain. Trimming took 2 bases from V and 3 from J, leaving 14 bases between them. The CDR3 contains 16 residues. Looked up from germline, CDR1 is MDHEN and CDR2 is SYDVKM. CDR3 loop: CASSLDRVQSYNEQFF. The CDR3 coding sequence is TGTGCCAGCAGTTTAGATAGAGTCCAGAGCTACAATGAGCAGTTCTTC.

This clonotype was counted only a few times. This sequence joins TRBV7-2 and TRBJ2-1; TRBD2 matches 11 bases. Germline values: CDR1 SGHTA, CDR2 FQGNSA. The junction had 3 bases not matched to a gene; V was cut back by 1 base and J by 7 bases. The CDR3 has 15 residues. The CDR3 bases are TGTGCCAGCAGCTTAGTGGGACTAGCGGAAAATGAGCAGTTCTTC. It is translated as CASSLVGLAENEQFF.

This clonotype was counted between two and nine times. The rearrangement links TRBV4-1 to TRBJ2-4; 7 bases line up with TRBD1. After removal of 4 bases from V and 1 base from J, the junction contained 19 bases not matched to a gene. Germline CDR1 is MGHRA and CDR2 is YSYEKL. The length of the CDR3 is 20 residues. The CDR3 region is CASSLRADKGARVAKNIQYF. The CDR3 DNA sequence: TGCGCCAGCAGCCTAAGGGCTGATAAGGGGGCGAGGGTCGCCAAAAACATTCAGTACTTC.

This clonotype has more than one count but fewer than ten. This chain uses TRBV20-1 with TRBJ2-7, with 9 nucleotides matching TRBD2. This CDR3 is 15 amino acids long. Germline CDR1 is DFQATT and CDR2 is SNEGSKA (reference sequence). V dropped 6 bases and J dropped 0; count of bases not matched to a gene: 9. The CDR3 here is CSATHGGRDSYEQYF. The DNA for the CDR3 is TGCAGTGCCACCCACGGCGGGAGGGACTCCTACGAGCAGTACTTC.